The 25 T cell receptor beta chains below come from one sample, sequenced in a study of blood T cells in healthy people across ages. It was with a sample-barcoded 5' primer and a J-beta primer mix that a second PCR of about 6 to 12 cycles was run. TCRdb processed the 5' RACE reads anew with MiXCR; each CDR3 protein has one entry. This repertoire shows approximately 1.5 million distinct CDR3 sequences, about 31% found once; its top ten account for about 11%. Sequenced material: blood. These receptors came from a woman aged 25 to 39 in good health.

This clonotype was recorded at least ten times. This rearrangement joins TRBV7-2 to TRBJ2-7; TRBD2 matches at 7 bases. Germline V gene sequence: CDR1 SGHTA, CDR2 FQGNSA. V trimming: 1 base; J trimming: 2 bases; junction bases outside the gene matches: 2. CDR3 length equals 14 residues. In DNA form, the CDR3 reads TGTGCCAGCAGCTTAGTCCGGGGGGCCTACGAGCAGTACTTC. It yields the protein CASSLVRGAYEQYF.

With regard to this clonotype: At one of its ends the junction is not consistent with the germline gene, which may arise from a read error. This chain uses TRBV5-1 with TRBJ1-1; tentative D call: TRBD1 (5 bases). This CDR3 comprises 14 residues. Germline V gene data show CDR1 as SGHRS and CDR2 as YFSETQ. CDR3 sequence: CASSLGAGMAETFF. The CDR3 nucleotides read TGCGCCAGCAGCCTAGGGGCAGGGATGGCTGAAACTTTCTTT.

The chain recombines TRBV3-1 with TRBJ2-7, with a tentative D call TRBD2 (5 bases). Germline V gene data show CDR1 as LGHDT and CDR2 as YNNKEL (reference sequence). This CDR3 has 16 amino acids. Trimming shortened V by 0 bases and J by 0 bases, and 12 bases separated the two germline ends. The CDR3, as DNA: TGTGCCAGCAGCCAAGATGTCGGAGGAGGCTCCTACGAGCAGTACTTC. It encodes CASSQDVGGGSYEQYF.

This clonotype has at least ten counts. V usage is TRBV12-3 or TRBV12-4 and J usage is TRBJ2-5, with TRBD1 as a possible D gene (6 bases). Trimming cost V 6 bases and J 4 bases, with 18 bases left between them. The CDR3 runs to 15 residues. CDR3 in DNA: TGTGCCAGCAGCTCCGACAGGAAAAAGGGAGAGACCCAGTACTTC. It codes for CASSSDRKKGETQYF.

This clonotype has just a few counts. The chain is built from TRBV20-1 and TRBJ2-7; 7 bases agree with TRBD2. With 3 bases clipped from V and 2 bases from J, the junction kept 10 bases outside the gene matches. Germline V gene sequence: CDR1 DFQATT, CDR2 SNEGSKA (reference sequence). The CDR3 covers 15 residues. CDR3 region: CSASGVLAGPYEQYF. The CDR3 bases are TGCAGTGCTAGTGGGGTCTTAGCGGGCCCCTACGAGCAGTACTTC.

This clonotype was detected a few times. CDR3 nucleotides: TGTGCCAGCGAAGCGGGAGTTGAGCAGTTCTTC. Amino acid sequence: CASEAGVEQFF. This chain links TRBV28 with TRBJ2-1; 8 nucleotides line up with TRBD2. Germline V gene sequence: CDR1 MDHEN, CDR2 SYDVKM. The CDR3 length is 11 residues. J gave up 9 bases and V 8 bases, and 3 bases lay outside the gene matches.

This clonotype was observed a few times. The chain recombines TRBV18 with TRBJ2-6; 9 bases line up with TRBD1. The V gene end was trimmed by 1 base and the J gene end by 2 bases; junction bases not matched to a gene: 3. Germline CDR1 KGHSH, CDR2 LQKENI. This CDR3 is 17 amino acids long. CDR3 amino acids: CASSPLGQGTGANVLTF. Here the CDR3 DNA reads TGTGCCAGCTCACCACTCGGACAGGGGACTGGGGCCAACGTCCTGACTTTC.

Concerning this clonotype: With a much larger clone just one base away, this may be a read error. This chain links TRBV7-9 with TRBJ2-1; 8 nucleotides line up with TRBD2. V lost 5 bases, J lost 8 bases, and 17 bases stayed unmatched. The germline V gene has CDR1 SEHNR and CDR2 FQNEAQ (reference sequence). This CDR3 contains 17 residues. The CDR3 coding sequence is TGTGCCAGCAGCCGGGGGGGAGCTAGATCAGTGAGCGATGAGCAGTTCTTC. As protein: CASSRGGARSVSDEQFF.

Comments on this clonotype: An end of the junction does not agree with germline; a read error may underlie this. The V and J genes are TRBV5-1 and TRBJ2-5, with 14 positions matching TRBD2. The CDR3 loop spans 18 amino acids. Germline assignment: CDR1 SGHRS and CDR2 YFSETQ. The DNA of the CDR3 is TGCGTCAGCAGCCCGGTGACTAGCGGGAGGGCGGCTCAAGAGACCCAGTACTTC. This gives the protein CVSSPVTSGRAAQETQYF.

There are a few counts of this clonotype. The chain employs TRBV13 and TRBJ2-7, with 14 bases identical to TRBD2. The CDR3 is 15 amino acids. After removal of 4 bases from V and 7 bases from J, the junction contained 6 bases not matched to a gene. Germline loops: CDR1 PRHDT, CDR2 FYEKMQ (reference sequence). The CDR3 region is CASSSGLAGALEQYF. CDR3 nucleotides: TGTGCCAGCAGCTCGGGACTAGCGGGAGCCCTGGAGCAGTACTTC.

This clonotype was recorded a few times. This rearrangement joins TRBV20-1 to TRBJ2-7; 12 bases are shared with TRBD2. Germline V lookup: CDR1 DFQATT, CDR2 SNEGSKA (reference sequence). V gave up 3 bases and J gave up 3 bases; unmatched junction bases: 15. There are 18 residues in the CDR3. The CDR3 protein is CSASRSSGGVFLFYEQYF. As DNA, the CDR3 is TGCAGTGCTAGTCGGTCTAGCGGGGGGGTATTTCTTTTCTACGAGCAGTACTTC.

The chain links TRBV20-1 to TRBJ1-2; D is ambiguous. The CDR3 extends over 11 amino acids. The V end lost 3 bases, the J end lost 12 bases, and 14 bases lay between the germline ends. Per the germline V gene, CDR1 is DFQATT and CDR2 is SNEGSKA (reference sequence). CDR3 nucleotides: TGCAGTGCTAGTCCTGGCAGGCTCCACACCTTC. Translated, it gives CSASPGRLHTF.

The V and J genes are TRBV10-2 and TRBJ1-2; tentative D call: TRBD1 (5 bases). The CDR3 covers 14 residues. Per germline, CDR1 WSHSY and CDR2 SAAADI. Trimming removed 7 bases at V and 1 base at J, with 13 bases between. The CDR3 DNA is TGCGCCAGCAATCCGGACGGGGGTAACTATGGCTACACCTTC. Its translation: CASNPDGGNYGYTF.

The CDR3 DNA is TGTGCCAGCGTTTTTAGGCCGAGATCGGGGAACACCGGGGAGCTGTTTTTT. This gives the protein CASVFRPRSGNTGELFF. The chain uses TRBV6-2 or TRBV6-3 and TRBJ2-2; no reliable D call. With 8 bases removed from V and 1 base from J, the gap between germline ends came to 20 bases. In germline, CDR1 is MNHEY, CDR2 SVGEGT. The CDR3 contains 17 residues.

The chain links TRBV20-1 to TRBJ2-7; TRBD2 matches 8 bases. The J call is in doubt because the DNA end fits TRBJ2-5 better. This CDR3 has 15 amino acids. Germline V gene data show CDR1 as DFQATT and CDR2 as SNEGSKA (reference sequence). The CDR3 sequence is CSAPQGSGSGETQYF. The CDR3 DNA reads as TGCAGTGCCCCCCAAGGGAGCGGGAGTGGGGAGACCCAGTACTTC.

This clonotype has just a few counts. This chain joins TRBV28 and TRBJ1-5, with D maybe TRBD1 (5 bases). V was shortened by 6 bases and J by 5 bases, with 14 bases between the two germline ends. CDR3 length: 14 residues. CDR1 and CDR2 from the germline V gene are MDHEN and SYDVKM. The CDR3 is CASRPRGGYQPQHF. CDR3 bases: TGTGCCAGCAGACCCCGGGGGGGTTATCAGCCCCAGCATTTT.

The V gene is TRBV7-9, the J gene TRBJ2-7; D perhaps matches TRBD1 (5 bases). The end of the DNA fits TRBJ2-1 better, so the J call may be wrong. Germline assignment: CDR1 SEHNR and CDR2 FQNEAQ (reference sequence). This CDR3 contains 11 residues. In nucleotides, the CDR3 is TGTGCCAGCAGCTTAGGGGGCCCGCAGTTCTTC. It encodes CASSLGGPQFF.

The chain joins TRBV20-1 to TRBJ2-7; no firm D call. Germline V gene data show CDR1 as DFQATT and CDR2 as SNEGSKA (reference sequence). The V end lost 5 bases, the J end lost 7 bases, and 15 bases lay between the germline ends. The CDR3 covers 12 residues. In nucleotides, the CDR3 is TGCAGTGCTCTTACCCCTATGGCGGAGCAGTACTTC. Encoded protein: CSALTPMAEQYF.

This clonotype was counted only a few times. The V and J genes are TRBV5-1 and TRBJ2-3; D possibly uses TRBD1 or TRBD2 (5 bases each). Germline CDR1 reads SGHRS; CDR2 reads YFSETQ. This CDR3 comprises 19 residues. V lost 4 bases and J lost 0, with 24 bases in between. For the CDR3, the DNA is TGCGCCAGCAGCAAGGACCCCCGGAGGACAACAACTAGCACAGATACGCAGTATTTT. Residues: CASSKDPRRTTTSTDTQYF.

This chain connects TRBV29-1 to TRBJ1-2, with no clear D. Germline CDR1 SQVTM, CDR2 ANQGSEA. There are 14 residues in the CDR3. Deletions cut 3 bases from V and 0 bases from J, with 11 bases between. CDR3: CSVDLPSANYGYTF. DNA for the CDR3: TGCAGCGTTGATCTCCCAAGCGCTAACTATGGCTACACCTTC.

This clonotype showed up just a few times. The chain couples TRBV10-2 to TRBJ2-3; D may be TRBD1 or TRBD2 (5 bases each). Deletions cut 4 bases from V and 5 bases from J, with 13 bases between. The CDR3 contains 14 residues. Germline V CDR1 and CDR2: WSHSY, SAAADI. CDR3 nucleotide sequence: TGCGCCAGCAGTGGGGGACGAACTAAAGATACGCAGTATTTT. Translated, it gives CASSGGRTKDTQYF.

This sequence joins TRBV30 and TRBJ2-6; D gene uncertain. This CDR3 spans 14 amino acids. With 4 bases removed from V and 1 base from J, the gap between germline ends came to 8 bases. CDR1 and CDR2 (germline): GTSNPN, SVGIG (reference sequence). As DNA, the CDR3 is TGTGCCTGGAAGTTAGAGTCTGGGGCCAACGTCCTGACTTTC. The encoded protein is CAWKLESGANVLTF.

The table lists this clonotype with a few counts. The CDR3 DNA reads as TGCAGTGCTAAATCCCAGAGACTAGCGTTTAGCGATGAGCAGTTCTTC. It yields the protein CSAKSQRLAFSDEQFF. The V gene is TRBV20-1, the J gene TRBJ2-1; 8 bases align to TRBD2. The germline CDR1 and CDR2 sequences are DFQATT and SNEGSKA (reference sequence). The CDR3 is made up of 16 amino acids. V gave up 4 bases and J gave up 8 bases; unmatched junction bases: 16.

This clonotype was seen a few times. The rearrangement joins TRBV6-5 to TRBJ2-5; maybe TRBD1 (6 bases). CDR3 length: 14 residues. V lost 0 bases and J 11 bases, leaving 16 bases between the germline ends. CDR1 and CDR2 (germline): MNHEY, SVGAGI. This chain's CDR3 is CASSYSGPRQEQYF. The CDR3 DNA follows: TGTGCCAGCAGTTACTCGGGCCCCCGACAGGAGCAGTACTTC.

There are many counts of this clonotype. The V call is TRBV18, the J call TRBJ2-3; D may be TRBD2 (5 bases). The germline V gene encodes CDR1 KGHSH and CDR2 LQKENI. Trimming shortened V by 3 bases and J by 2 bases, and 12 bases separated the two germline ends. The CDR3 loop spans 15 amino acids. The DNA of the CDR3 is TGTGCCAGCTCACCTTCTAGCATCCCCACAGATACGCAGTATTTT. The encoded protein is CASSPSSIPTDTQYF.